This entry lists 23 T cell receptor beta chains sequenced from one sample in a study of blood T cell repertoires in COVID-19. Method: immunoSEQ multiplex PCR; TCRdb's copy keeps in-frame clones and lacks some. The sample lists 250,000 or so clones, around 84% occurring once. Sequences were obtained from PBMCs or T cells enriched from blood (not recorded which). The receptors shown here come from a woman aged 45-65 years who had been exposed to COVID-19.

The chain joins TRBV28 to TRBJ1-3, with a possible D match to TRBD1 (6 bases). Germline lookup yields CDR1 MDHEN and CDR2 SYDVKM. CDR3 length: 15 amino acids. Trimming cost V 2 bases and J 2 bases, with 10 bases left between them. CDR3 bases: TGTGCCAGCAGTTTAGAAGGGGGAACTGGAAACACCATATATTTT. Protein product: CASSLEGGTGNTIYF.

The genes are TRBV6-5 and TRBJ2-3; 12 bases agree with TRBD2. CDR1 MNHEY and CDR2 SVGAGI come from the germline V gene. The CDR3 is made up of 15 amino acids. With V trimmed by 6 bases and J by 5 bases, 6 bases remained unmatched. CDR3 coding DNA: TGTGCCAGCAGAGCTAGCGGGGGGGGTGGAGATACGCAGTATTTT. It translates to CASRASGGGGDTQYF.

The genes are TRBV28 and TRBJ1-5; no firm D call. With 1 base removed from V and 2 bases from J, the gap between germline ends came to 12 bases. Germline V lookup: CDR1 MDHEN, CDR2 SYDVKM. There are 16 residues in the CDR3. CDR3 sequence (DNA): TGTGCCAGCAGTTTATCGACTCCGAGGGGCAATCAGCCCCAGCATTTT. The encoded protein is CASSLSTPRGNQPQHF.

The V gene is TRBV5-1, the J gene TRBJ2-5; D gene unclear. Germline V gene lookup returns CDR1 SGHRS and CDR2 YFSETQ. The CDR3 totals 13 residues. V lost 4 bases and J 2 bases, leaving 9 bases between the germline ends. The CDR3: CASSAQDQETQYF. In DNA, the CDR3 is TGCGCCAGCAGCGCGCAGGATCAAGAGACCCAGTACTTC.

J is TRBJ1-1 and V is TRBV29-1; tentative D call: TRBD1 (6 bases). Germline CDR1 is SQVTM and CDR2 is ANQGSEA. The CDR3 loop spans 12 amino acids. V was trimmed by 6 bases and J by 1 base, leaving 9 bases between them. CDR3 bases: TGCAGCGTCTTGACAGGGAACACTGAAGCTTTCTTT. Its translation is CSVLTGNTEAFF.

V usage is TRBV5-4 and J usage is TRBJ2-2; TRBD1 matches 7 bases. The CDR3 is made up of 16 amino acids. Germline V CDR1 and CDR2: SGHNT, YYREEE (reference sequence). V dropped 4 bases and J dropped 7; count of bases not matched to a gene: 13. CDR3 nucleotides: TGTGCCAGCAGCCCGCCAGACAGGGCCAATGGCGGGGAGCTGTTTTTT. Translating it yields CASSPPDRANGGELFF.

This clone came up many times. V gene TRBV6-5 combines with J gene TRBJ1-1; TRBD1 might be the D (5 bases). Trimming left V 5 bases short and J 0 bases short, with 13 bases between. This CDR3 has 15 residues. CDR1 is MNHEY, CDR2 SVGAGI, per germline. The CDR3 DNA sequence: TGTGCCAGCAGTAGAGACAGTGCTATGAACACTGAAGCTTTCTTT. Amino acid sequence: CASSRDSAMNTEAFF.

The CDR3 nucleotides are TGTGCCTGGGAAGACAGGGGACGGGGCTACACCTTC. Protein sequence: CAWEDRGRGYTF. The chain carries TRBV30 and TRBJ1-2, with 8 bases that match TRBD1. This CDR3 comprises 12 residues. Trimming cost V 5 bases and J 8 bases; bases outside gene matches: 7. In germline, CDR1 is GTSNPN, CDR2 SVGIG (reference sequence).

The J gene is TRBJ1-1, the V gene TRBV12-3 or TRBV12-4, with D uncertain. The CDR3 extends over 12 amino acids. Trimming removed 2 bases from V and 8 bases from J, with 9 bases in between. CDR3 DNA sequence: TGTGCCAGCAGTTTAAACTTTTACGAAGCTTTCTTT. Its translation is CASSLNFYEAFF.

V is TRBV2 and J is TRBJ1-1; D is perhaps TRBD1 (6 bases). V was shortened by 6 bases and J by 4 bases, with 15 bases between the two germline ends. The germline V gene encodes CDR1 SNHLY and CDR2 FYNNEI. The CDR3 covers 14 residues. The CDR3 coding sequence is TGTGCCAGCAGGAAACAGGGCACTTCCACTGAAGCTTTCTTT. Protein sequence: CASRKQGTSTEAFF. The variable domain in full, with the rest retrieved from reference TRBV2 and TRBJ1-1, is EPEVTQTPSHQVTQMGQEVILRCVPISNHLYFYWYRQILGQKVEFLVSFYNNEISEKSEIFDDQFSVERPDGSNFTLKIRSTKLEDSAMYFCASRKQGTSTEAFFGQGTRLTVV.

V usage is TRBV7-9 and J usage is TRBJ1-6, with D perhaps matching TRBD1 (5 bases). Germline V lookup: CDR1 SEHNR, CDR2 FQNEAQ (reference sequence). The V end lost 1 base, the J end lost 7 bases, and 11 bases lay between the germline ends. The CDR3 spans 15 residues. The CDR3 DNA sequence: TGTGCCAGCAGCTTAGGGCAGGGCTCCAATTCACCCCTCCACTTT. It specifies CASSLGQGSNSPLHF.

This clone was seen many times. The chain carries TRBV19 and TRBJ1-2, with a weak D call TRBD1 (5 bases). The germline gives CDR1 LNHDA, CDR2 SQIVND (reference sequence). With 8 bases removed from V and 1 base from J, the gap between germline ends came to 17 bases. This CDR3 is 15 amino acids long. In DNA, the CDR3 is TGTGCCAGTCTTAGCCGACAGCACCTTAACTATGGCTACACCTTC. This sequence encodes CASLSRQHLNYGYTF.

This rearrangement joins TRBV30 to TRBJ1-5; tentatively, D is TRBD1 (5 bases). CDR3 size: 14 residues. The V end was cut by 2 bases, the J end by 5 bases, with 13 bases between. The germline V gene has CDR1 GTSNPN and CDR2 SVGIG (reference sequence). The CDR3, as DNA: TGTGCCTGGAGTTCGAGAATAGGGGATCAGCCCCAGCATTTT. Its translation: CAWSSRIGDQPQHF.

A few counts support this clone. V is TRBV4-1 and J is TRBJ1-5, with 7 bases identical to TRBD1. V shed 8 bases and J 4 bases; nucleotides not matched to a gene: 20. The CDR3 consists of 18 residues. Per germline, CDR1 MGHRA and CDR2 YSYEKL. In DNA, the CDR3 is TGCGCCAGCCCAACCTTTCGAGGGGGCGACAGGGAGAATCAGCCCCAGCATTTT. This translates into CASPTFRGGDRENQPQHF.

The chain employs TRBV19 and TRBJ2-7, with TRBD2 as a possible D gene (6 bases). Trimming pared 4 bases from V and 2 bases from J, leaving 15 bases between. CDR1 and CDR2 (germline): LNHDA, SQIVND (reference sequence). The CDR3 consists of 15 residues. The CDR3 DNA sequence: TGTGCCAGTAGTAAGAGGGGAGGAGATACCTACGAGCAGTACTTC. Translated, it gives CASSKRGGDTYEQYF. Based on the CDR3 plus reference TRBV19 and TRBJ2-7, the full variable domain is DGGITQSPKYLFRKEGQNVTLSCEQNLNHDAMYWYRQDPGQGLRLIYYSQIVNDFQKGDIAEGYSVSREKKESFPLTVTSAQKNPTAFYLCASSKRGGDTYEQYFGPGTRLTVT.

About this clone itself: A junction boundary mismatches the germline segment, possibly from a read error. The genes are TRBV5-1 and TRBJ2-5; D is perhaps TRBD2 (5 bases). Germline values: CDR1 SGHRS, CDR2 YFSETQ. The CDR3 covers 14 residues. CDR3 bases: TGCGCCAGTAGCTCGGACGAGGGAAAAGAGACCCAGTACTTC. It is translated as CASSSDEGKETQYF.

This clone was found once. This chain connects TRBV5-8 to TRBJ1-6, with D possibly TRBD1 on 5 matching bases. Germline loops: CDR1 SGHTS, CDR2 YDEGEE. CDR3 size: 19 residues. The V end lost 2 bases, the J end lost 2 bases, and 20 bases lay between the germline ends. CDR3 in amino acids: CASSLPGLSVLAYNSPLHF. In nucleotides, the CDR3 is TGTGCCAGCAGCTTACCGGGACTTTCGGTCTTAGCCTATAATTCACCCCTCCACTTT.

This chain uses TRBV6-2 or TRBV6-3 with TRBJ1-2, with TRBD1 identical over 7 bases. The germline gives CDR1 MNHEY, CDR2 SVGEGT. Unmatched junction bases numbered 9, after V lost 4 bases and J lost 7 bases. There are 14 residues in the CDR3. CDR3 nucleotides: TGTGCCAGCAGTTCCCCGACAGGGACTCGTGGCTACACCTTC. Translated: CASSSPTGTRGYTF.

The genes are TRBV19 and TRBJ1-5; TRBD1 matches 8 bases. This CDR3 comprises 15 residues. The germline V gene has CDR1 LNHDA and CDR2 SQIVND (reference sequence). V lost 6 bases to trimming and J lost 0 bases; unmatched junction nucleotides: 4. The CDR3 sequence: CASRWGTGSNQPQHF. The CDR3 DNA follows: TGTGCCAGTAGATGGGGGACAGGTAGCAATCAGCCCCAGCATTTT.

The rearrangement links TRBV5-4 to TRBJ2-7, with TRBD2 matching over 11 bases. From germline, CDR1 is SGHNT and CDR2 YYREEE (reference sequence). Trimming cost V 0 bases and J 4 bases; bases outside gene matches: 6. This CDR3 contains 16 residues. The CDR3 DNA sequence: TGTGCCAGCAGCTTGGGGGCTAGCGGGGGGTTTTACGAGCAGTACTTC. Its translation: CASSLGASGGFYEQYF.

The rearrangement uses TRBV5-5 and TRBJ1-1; 7 bases are a match to TRBD1. V dropped 7 bases and J dropped 0; count of bases not matched to a gene: 9. The CDR3 extends over 15 amino acids. Looked up from germline, CDR1 is SGHKS and CDR2 is YYEKEE (reference sequence). This CDR3 is CASGGTATMNTEAFF. For the CDR3, the DNA is TGTGCCAGCGGGGGGACAGCGACAATGAACACTGAAGCTTTCTTT.

J is TRBJ1-2 and V is TRBV18; 8 nucleotides line up with TRBD1. CDR1 and CDR2 from the germline V gene are KGHSH and LQKENI. The CDR3 loop spans 15 amino acids. The J segment lost 3 bases and the V segment lost 2 bases, leaving 5 bases of the junction unmatched. CDR3 sequence reads: CASSPNRQGHYGYTF. CDR3 in DNA: TGTGCCAGCTCACCAAATCGACAGGGGCACTATGGCTACACCTTC.

The chain has TRBV7-2 and TRBJ1-2; D not certain. Per the germline V gene, CDR1 is SGHTA and CDR2 is FQGNSA. V was pared by 2 bases and J by 10 bases, with 14 bases between. The CDR3 loop spans 13 amino acids. The CDR3 region has the DNA TGTGCCAGCAGCTTAAGGCAGGATCGAGCCTACACCTTC. Its protein is CASSLRQDRAYTF.